Below, 21 T cell receptor beta chains from the same sample are listed, as sequenced in a study of shared clonotypes between healthy human individuals (TCRdb year 2020). The library was built by means of the immunoSEQ multiplex PCR assay. As stored in TCRdb, this immuneACCESS dataset retains in-frame rearrangements with V and J assigned. A fraction of the clones does not appear; measured against another copy, unresolved V genes explain less than half of the discrepancy, and the remainder lacks a known reason. The sample table lists about 600,000 clones, roughly 97% of them with a count of one. The leading ten clones occupy around 0.06% of the sample. The specimen was naive CD4+ T cells sorted from blood. This specimen's cell subset or site label, per the study, means: CD45RA+ positively selected. The source of these receptors is a young woman in good health.

The chain has TRBV28 and TRBJ1-2, with 7 bases aligning to TRBD1. The V gene end was trimmed by 6 bases and the J gene end by 0 bases; junction bases not matched to a gene: 4. This CDR3 spans 14 amino acids. The germline CDR1 and CDR2 sequences are MDHEN and SYDVKM. The CDR3 DNA reads TGTGCCAGCAGAGCCGGGACAGCTAACTATGGCTACACCTTC. It encodes CASRAGTANYGYTF.

The rearrangement uses TRBV5-4 and TRBJ2-1; TRBD2 matches at 12 bases. The germline V gene has CDR1 SGHNT and CDR2 YYREEE (reference sequence). With 7 bases clipped from V and 8 bases from J, the junction kept 7 bases outside the gene matches. The CDR3 has 14 amino acids. Written as DNA, the CDR3 is TGTGCCAGCGGTACTAGCGGGAGGTGGGATGAGCAGTTCTTC. This gives the protein CASGTSGRWDEQFF.

In its sample, this clone was seen once. The CDR3 DNA follows: TGTGCCAGCAGCTCGGGACTAGCGGGGGACAATGAGCAGTTCTTC. This encodes CASSSGLAGDNEQFF. The rearrangement links TRBV7-3 to TRBJ2-1, with 14 bases identical to TRBD2. Germline CDR1 reads SGHTA; CDR2 reads FQGTGA. CDR3 length: 15 residues. The V segment lost 4 bases and the J segment 5 bases; nucleotides outside the gene matches: 1. Full variable domain (rest looked up from reference TRBV7-3 and TRBJ2-1): GAGVSQTPSNKVTEKGKYVELRCDPISGHTALYWYRQSLGQGPEFLIYFQGTGAADDSGLPNDRFFAVRPEGSVSTLKIQRTERGDSAVYLCASSSGLAGDNEQFFGPGTRLTVL.

Of note for this clone: Other DNA sequences from this sample encode an identical CDR3 as well. This sequence joins TRBV5-1 and TRBJ1-1; possibly TRBD1 for D (5 bases). The CDR3 contains 14 residues. V lost 4 bases and J lost 0, with 10 bases in between. Germline CDR1 SGHRS, CDR2 YFSETQ. The CDR3 DNA sequence: TGCGCCAGCAGCCCTCAGGGCCTGAACACTGAAGCTTTCTTT. This sequence encodes CASSPQGLNTEAFF.

The chain carries TRBV11-1 and TRBJ2-1; no firm D call. CDR3 size: 16 residues. Per the germline V gene, CDR1 is SGHAT and CDR2 is FQDESV (reference sequence). Trimming removed 2 bases from V and 0 bases from J, with 11 bases in between. The DNA for the CDR3 is TGTGCCAGCAGCTTACGTTGGACGGTCTCCTACAATGAGCAGTTCTTC. Its translation: CASSLRWTVSYNEQFF.

V is TRBV5-1 and J is TRBJ2-7, with TRBD2 matching 14 bases. This CDR3 has 17 amino acids. From germline, CDR1 is SGHRS and CDR2 YFSETQ. Trimming cost V 5 bases and J 0 bases; bases outside gene matches: 7. CDR3 nucleotides: TGCGCCAGCAGACTCGGACTAGCGGGAGGATCCTCCTACGAGCAGTACTTC. It is translated as CASRLGLAGGSSYEQYF. Combining the CDR3 with reference TRBV5-1 and TRBJ2-7 gives the whole variable domain KAGVTQTPRYLIKTRGQQVTLSCSPISGHRSVSWYQQTPGQGLQFLFEYFSETQRNKGNFPGRFSGRQFSNSRSEMNVSTLELGDSALYLCASRLGLAGGSSYEQYFGPGTRLTVT.

This rearrangement joins TRBV28 to TRBJ2-1; TRBD2 matches at 10 bases. This CDR3 contains 14 residues. Trimming removed 3 bases from V and 7 bases from J; junction bases left unmatched: 3. Germline CDR1 reads MDHEN; CDR2 reads SYDVKM. CDR3 DNA: TGTGCCAGCAGTTTCAGCGGGAGGGAGAATGAGCAGTTCTTC. It is translated as CASSFSGRENEQFF.

J is TRBJ2-7 and V is TRBV9, with 7 bases aligning to TRBD2. The CDR3 covers 14 residues. Germline V gene lookup returns CDR1 SGDLS and CDR2 YYNGEE. The V and J ends lost 0 bases and 6 bases, in that order; junction bases with no gene match: 6. DNA for the CDR3: TGTGCCAGCAGCGTAGTGGCGGGAGCAGGCGAGCAGTACTTC. Translating it yields CASSVVAGAGEQYF.

The count of this clone is one. Within the sample, other DNA sequences also encode this same CDR3. The chain is built from TRBV5-1 and TRBJ2-2, with TRBD1 as a possible D gene (5 bases). V was clipped by 0 bases and J by 4 bases, with 7 bases between them. Germline assignment: CDR1 SGHRS and CDR2 YFSETQ. The CDR3 runs 14 residues. The CDR3 DNA reads TGCGCCAGCAGCTTGGGACAGAGCACCGGGGAGCTGTTTTTT. Residues: CASSLGQSTGELFF. Supplemented by reference TRBV5-1 and TRBJ2-2, the full variable domain reads KAGVTQTPRYLIKTRGQQVTLSCSPISGHRSVSWYQQTPGQGLQFLFEYFSETQRNKGNFPGRFSGRQFSNSRSEMNVSTLELGDSALYLCASSLGQSTGELFFGEGSRLTVL.

The chain uses TRBV2 and TRBJ1-1; D is unclear. The CDR3 loop spans 13 amino acids. CDR1 and CDR2 (germline): SNHLY, FYNNEI. V lost 5 bases and J lost 0, with 7 bases in between. The CDR3 reads CASSREVNTEAFF. The CDR3, as DNA: TGTGCCAGCAGTCGGGAAGTGAACACTGAAGCTTTCTTT.

This clone was detected once. V and J are TRBV7-2 and TRBJ2-1; the D is unclear. The germline V and J ends were trimmed by 5 bases and 0 bases, with 17 bases remaining between them. This CDR3 comprises 17 residues. Looked up from germline, CDR1 is SGHTA and CDR2 is FQGNSA. CDR3 residues: CASSLPTRLSSYNEQFF. The DNA for the CDR3 is TGTGCCAGCAGCCTCCCGACTCGTCTTAGCTCCTACAATGAGCAGTTCTTC.

The chain combines TRBV5-1 with TRBJ2-3; D possibly corresponds to TRBD1 (5 bases). The CDR3 consists of 19 residues. Trimming took off 0 bases at V and 1 base at J, with 21 bases between the two ends. Looked up from germline, CDR1 is SGHRS and CDR2 is YFSETQ. The CDR3 coding sequence is TGCGCCAGCAGCTTGGACTTAGGAAGGGGCAGCACCGGCACAGATACGCAGTATTTT. This encodes CASSLDLGRGSTGTDTQYF. The full variable domain, with the rest looked up from reference TRBV5-1 and TRBJ2-3, is KAGVTQTPRYLIKTRGQQVTLSCSPISGHRSVSWYQQTPGQGLQFLFEYFSETQRNKGNFPGRFSGRQFSNSRSEMNVSTLELGDSALYLCASSLDLGRGSTGTDTQYFGPGTRLTVL.

This clone was seen just once. CDR3 DNA sequence: TGTGCCAGCACCCCGATGGGAGGCTACGAGCAGTACTTC. Protein product: CASTPMGGYEQYF. The chain recombines TRBV11-2 with TRBJ2-7; a weak D match, TRBD2 (6 bases). The germline gives CDR1 SGHAT, CDR2 FQNNGV. This CDR3 region has 13 residues. Trimming removed 7 bases at V and 3 bases at J, with 13 bases between.

V is TRBV6-5 and J is TRBJ1-5; TRBD1 agrees at 9 bases. Germline values: CDR1 MNHEY, CDR2 SVGAGI. The CDR3 spans 16 residues. V trimming: 4 bases; J trimming: 4 bases; junction bases outside the gene matches: 8. The CDR3 region has the DNA TGTGCCAGCAGTTCACTGACAGGGGGGGAAAATCAGCCCCAGCATTTT. It encodes CASSSLTGGENQPQHF.

This chain's CDR3 is CASSPDRDRVGHPEAFF. The CDR3 DNA follows: TGTGCCAGCAGTCCCGACCGGGACAGGGTGGGCCACCCTGAAGCTTTCTTT. The gene calls are TRBV27 and TRBJ1-1, with 9 bases aligning to TRBD1. The CDR3 totals 17 residues. In germline, CDR1 is MNHEY, CDR2 SMNVEV (reference sequence). Trimming cost V 5 bases and J 6 bases; bases outside gene matches: 16.

This clone was seen only once. This sequence joins TRBV5-1 and TRBJ2-7; D is ambiguous. Germline V gene data show CDR1 as SGHRS and CDR2 as YFSETQ. V lost 5 bases to trimming and J lost 6 bases, with 24 bases between them. The CDR3 has 16 amino acids. The CDR3 bases are TGCGCCAGCAGGAGGCTCCAGGCAGGTAGTTTGTCCGAGCAGTACTTC. Protein: CASRRLQAGSLSEQYF.

This chain uses TRBV7-7 with TRBJ2-5, with TRBD1 matching over 10 bases. This CDR3 has 15 residues. From germline, CDR1 is SSHAT and CDR2 FNYEAQ (reference sequence). The junction had 8 bases not matched to a gene; V was cut back by 5 bases and J by 5 bases. The CDR3 protein is CASSQDRGLWETQYF. In DNA, the CDR3 is TGTGCCAGCAGCCAAGACAGGGGGCTATGGGAGACCCAGTACTTC.

The chain links TRBV18 to TRBJ1-5, with D perhaps matching TRBD1 (6 bases). Trimming cost V 6 bases and J 6 bases, with 15 bases left between them. Germline lookup yields CDR1 KGHSH and CDR2 LQKENI. The CDR3 totals 14 residues. Here the CDR3 DNA reads TGTGCCAGCTCCCTCGGGGGCGCAGGTCAGCCCCAGCATTTT. Amino acids: CASSLGGAGQPQHF.

This chain links TRBV28 with TRBJ2-1; 9 bases are shared with TRBD1. V lost 6 bases to trimming and J lost 4 bases; unmatched junction nucleotides: 7. The CDR3 is 15 residues long. Germline loops: CDR1 MDHEN, CDR2 SYDVKM. CDR3 loop: CASSPSGQGYNEQFF. As DNA, the CDR3 is TGTGCCAGCAGCCCCTCGGGACAGGGATACAATGAGCAGTTCTTC.

The chain couples TRBV29-1 to TRBJ1-1; possible D gene TRBD1, 5 bases. The CDR3 contains 12 residues. Trimming stripped 6 bases from V and 2 bases from J, with 10 bases between. Germline V gene data show CDR1 as SQVTM and CDR2 as ANQGSEA. For the CDR3, the DNA is TGCAGCGTGGCCGGGGCAAACACTGAAGCTTTCTTT. The encoded protein is CSVAGANTEAFF.

The rearrangement joins TRBV5-1 to TRBJ2-5; TRBD1 agrees at 9 bases. This CDR3 comprises 15 residues. V shed 0 bases and J 5 bases; nucleotides not matched to a gene: 5. CDR1 is SGHRS and CDR2 is YFSETQ in the germline V gene. The CDR3 is CASSLGGTGRETQYF. The DNA of the CDR3 is TGCGCCAGCAGCTTGGGCGGGACAGGGAGGGAGACCCAGTACTTC.